This is a list of T cell receptor beta chains from one sample in a study of OX40 agonist ivuxolimab in advanced cancers. This table comes from immunoSEQ multiplex PCR, and its TCRdb copy is limited to in-frame clones, with some not included. Among 90,000 to 130,000 clones listed, 89% were seen once. Sample: CD4+ or CD8+ T cells sorted from blood, taken in a trial of the OX40 agonist ivuxolimab. These receptor sequences come from an adult with an advanced solid tumor such as melanoma, head and neck, liver or kidney cancer. CDR3s include the opening cysteine and the closing phenylalanine or tryptophan. A D gene is named only where the DNA matches it firmly. Clone size is not always given. Where it is, it says once, few, many or a class for expanded clones.

TRBV27,.,TRBJ2-5,13,.,TGTGCCAGCAGTCCCCGGAGAGAAGAGACCCAGTACTTC,CASSPRREETQYF
TRBV19,.,TRBJ1-1,16,.,TGTGCCAGTAGTATTAGCGTGTCCAGGCTGAACACTGAAGCTTTCTTT,CASSISVSRLNTEAFF
TRBV19,.,TRBJ2-6,17,once,TGTGCCAGTAGTGATCCGGGCCAAAGCTCTGGGGCCAACGTCCTGACTTTC,CASSDPGQSSGANVLTF
TRBV7-2,.,TRBJ2-6,16,once,TGTGCCAGCAGTCCCAGACAGGCCTCTGGGGCCAACGTCCTGACTTTC,CASSPRQASGANVLTF
TRBV6-6,.,TRBJ2-5,13,.,TGTGCCAGCGGGGGGACCCGAGAGCAGACCCAGTACTTC,CASGGTREQTQYF
TRBV5-1,.,TRBJ2-1,14,.,TGCGCCAGCAGCTTGGTAGTAGATAGGAATGAGCAGTTCTTC,CASSLVVDRNEQFF
TRBV29-1,TRBD1,TRBJ1-1,14,.,TGCAGCGTTCTGACGACAGGGGGGGACACTGAAGCTTTCTTT,CSVLTTGGDTEAFF
TRBV11-2,.,TRBJ1-2,15,.,TGTGCCAGCAGCCCCTATTCGCCAGGTACATATGGCTACACCTTC,CASSPYSPGTYGYTF
TRBV11-2,.,TRBJ2-7,13,once,TGTGCCAGCAGCTTAGGACTAAACTACGAGCAGTACTTC,CASSLGLNYEQYF
TRBV7-9,.,TRBJ1-4,15,.,TGTGCCAGCAGCCTTTCAATGGGCGTTAATGAAAAACTGTTTTTT,CASSLSMGVNEKLFF
TRBV30,.,TRBJ1-6,16,.,TGTGCCTGGAGTGTCACAGGCGGACCTGGTAATTCACCCCTCCACTTT,CAWSVTGGPGNSPLHF
TRBV7-2,TRBD1,TRBJ1-2,16,.,TGTGCCAGCAGCTTACTCGTTCGAGCGACAGGGCAAGGCTACACCTTC,CASSLLVRATGQGYTF
TRBV7-9,.,TRBJ1-6,15,.,TGTGCCAGCGCCCAAACGGGGCAGCGAAATTCACCCCTCCACTTT,CASAQTGQRNSPLHF
TRBV30,.,TRBJ1-3,12,.,TGTGCCTGGAGTGTAGGTGGAAACACCATATATTTT,CAWSVGGNTIYF
TRBV6-6,TRBD1,TRBJ1-1,12,.,TGTGCCAGCAGAGACCCGGACAGGCAGGCTTTCTTT,CASRDPDRQAFF
TRBV18,.,TRBJ1-1,13,.,TGTGCCAGCTCACCCTCAGACTCGCGGGGGGCTTTCTTT,CASSPSDSRGAFF
TRBV5-4,.,TRBJ1-1,14,many,TGTGCCAGCAGCCGCAGGGCAGAGGGTACTGAAGCTTTCTTT,CASSRRAEGTEAFF
TRBV6-5,TRBD2,TRBJ2-5,12,few,TGTGCCAGCAGGGGACTAGCCGAGACCCAGTACTTC,CASRGLAETQYF
TRBV27,.,TRBJ1-2,14,.,TGTGCCAGCAGTTTAGCCGGGAGGAGCTATGGCTACACCTTC,CASSLAGRSYGYTF
TRBV5-1,.,TRBJ2-2,13,.,TGCGCCAGCAGCTTGGATATTCGAGGGGAGCTGTTTTTT,CASSLDIRGELFF
TRBV7-3,.,TRBJ1-4,14,.,TGTGCCAGCAGCCCGGCTCTTAGCAATGAAAAACTGTTTTTT,CASSPALSNEKLFF
TRBV5-4,.,TRBJ1-3,16,.,TGCGCCAGCAGCCAAGTCGCATTCAGGGATAGAAACACCATATATTTT,CASSQVAFRDRNTIYF
TRBV11-1,.,TRBJ2-7,14,.,TGTGCCAGCAGCTTATTTGCACGGAACTACGAGCAGTACTTC,CASSLFARNYEQYF
TRBV6-1,.,TRBJ2-5,14,.,TGTGCCAGCAGTAACCTAGGGGCGAGGGAGACCCAGTACTTC,CASSNLGARETQYF
TRBV10-3,.,TRBJ2-3,15,.,TGTGCCATCAGTGAGAAAGCGGAGACCACAGATACGCAGTATTTT,CAISEKAETTDTQYF
TRBV6-6,TRBD2,TRBJ2-2,15,once,TGTGCCAGCGGAGATCTAGCGGGAGCCGGCGGGGAGCTGTTTTTT,CASGDLAGAGGELFF
TRBV28,.,TRBJ1-1,13,.,TGTGCCAGCAGTGAGGGCCGGAACACTGAAGCTTTCTTT,CASSEGRNTEAFF
TRBV4-3,TRBD2,TRBJ2-3,13,once,TGCGCCAGCAGACCCAGCGGGGGGGATACGCAGTATTTT,CASRPSGGDTQYF
TRBV6-1,.,TRBJ1-5,15,.,TGTGCCAGCAGAATGACCATTATGGATAGTAGGCCCCAGCATTTT,CASRMTIMDSRPQHF
TRBV9,.,TRBJ2-1,15,.,TGTGCCAGCAGCGTCGGTCTAGCAGCCTACAATGAGCAGTTCTTC,CASSVGLAAYNEQFF
TRBV9,.,TRBJ2-3,12,.,TGTGCCAGCAGCGTAGGAGGAGATACGCAGTATTTT,CASSVGGDTQYF
TRBV11-3,.,TRBJ2-1,13,.,TGTGCCAGCAGCGACAGAGTTGTAGGTGAGCAGTTCTTC,CASSDRVVGEQFF
TRBV27,.,TRBJ2-5,15,.,TGTGCCAGCAGTTGGGGGCCGGGGGACCAAGAGACCCAGTACTTC,CASSWGPGDQETQYF
TRBV7-3,.,TRBJ2-1,16,.,TGTGCCAGCAGCTTATCGGGGGAACCCTCCTACAATGAGCAGTTCTTC,CASSLSGEPSYNEQFF
TRBV6-5,TRBD1,TRBJ2-7,15,.,TGTGCCAGCACCTTTGGGACAGGCCCCACCTACGAGCAGTACTTC,CASTFGTGPTYEQYF
TRBV28,.,TRBJ1-1,15,.,TGTGCCAGCAGTTTACTGGGGGGGATGAACACTGAAGCTTTCTTT,CASSLLGGMNTEAFF
TRBV19,.,TRBJ1-2,11,.,TGTGCCAGTAGTCTCGGACGGGGCTACACCTTC,CASSLGRGYTF
TRBV15,.,TRBJ2-5,16,.,TGTGCCACCAGCAGAGACCCGACTAGGCAACAAGAGACCCAGTACTTC,CATSRDPTRQQETQYF
TRBV27,.,TRBJ1-1,13,.,TGTGCCAGCTGCGGAAGGATGAACACTGAAGCTTTCTTT,CASCGRMNTEAFF
TRBV29-1,TRBD1,TRBJ1-1,12,.,TGCAGCGTCGGGGACAGATACACTGAAGCTTTCTTT,CSVGDRYTEAFF
TRBV5-8,.,TRBJ1-5,14,.,TGTGCCAGCAGCTTGGGAGGGCCCAATCAGCCCCAGCATTTT,CASSLGGPNQPQHF
TRBV5-4,.,TRBJ2-1,14,.,TGTGCCAGCAGCTTGGGACTTGGCTACAATGAGCAGTTCTTC,CASSLGLGYNEQFF
TRBV18,.,TRBJ1-4,15,.,TGTGCCAGCTCGCCGGGACAAAGAACTAATGAAAAACTGTTTTTT,CASSPGQRTNEKLFF
TRBV2,.,TRBJ1-2,12,few,TGTGCCAGCAGTAGAGCTAACTATGGCTACACCTTC,CASSRANYGYTF
TRBV27,TRBD2,TRBJ2-5,17,.,TGTGCCAGCAGTTTAATTTATACTAGCGGAGACCAAGAGACCCAGTACTTC,CASSLIYTSGDQETQYF
TRBV19,TRBD2,TRBJ2-1,15,.,TGTGCCAGTAGTACTCTAGCCGGGGGGTCCAATGAGCAGTTCTTC,CASSTLAGGSNEQFF
TRBV9,.,TRBJ2-1,14,.,TGTGCCAGCAGCCCTCCCGGGAGCCACAATGAGCAGTTCTTC,CASSPPGSHNEQFF
TRBV19,.,TRBJ2-6,17,.,TGTGCCAGTAGTATAGTCGGCAGTAACTCTGGGGCCAACGTCCTGACTTTC,CASSIVGSNSGANVLTF
TRBV5-1,.,TRBJ1-1,15,.,TGCGCCAGCAGCAGGGACATCGGGGCGAACACTGAAGCTTTCTTT,CASSRDIGANTEAFF
TRBV6-5,.,TRBJ1-2,13,few,TGTGCCAGCAGCACAGCTAAAAAGGGGAGCTACACCTTC,CASSTAKKGSYTF
TRBV9,.,TRBJ1-2,15,.,TGTGCCAGCAGCGTAACCGGGGCATATAACTATGGCTACACCTTC,CASSVTGAYNYGYTF
TRBV30,.,TRBJ2-3,15,.,TGTGCCTGGAGTGTATCCTTAGCGGCAGGAGATACGCAGTATTTT,CAWSVSLAAGDTQYF
TRBV5-1,TRBD1,TRBJ2-7,13,.,TGCGCCAGCAGCTTAACAGGGGCCTACGAGCAGTACTTC,CASSLTGAYEQYF
TRBV5-8,.,TRBJ1-2,15,.,TGTGCCAGCAAAAGAATCGGGGGAGACAACTATGGCTACACCTTC,CASKRIGGDNYGYTF